This T cell receptor beta chain emerged from a study of T cells in Graves' hyperthyroidism and ophthalmopathy. For the diagnoses, clinical symptoms, serum thyroxine and TRAb, thyroid ultrasound and orbital computed tomography were used. Approximately 10 ml of fresh peripheral blood supplied the PBMCs. Researchers took RNA transcripts and amplified the TCR beta CDR3 regions from them. With the HTBI primer set, the TCR CDR3 went through a first round of RT-PCR. TCRdb redid the calling of the multiplex PCR reads with MiXCR, one entry per CDR3 protein. The table includes a few hundred thousand distinct CDR3 sequences, under 15% detected once. There are 15 residues in the CDR3. The germline gives CDR1 LNHDA, CDR2 SQIVND (reference sequence). The V and J ends lost 2 bases and 2 bases respectively, with 12 bases between them.

This chain joins TRBV19 and TRBJ1-1; D is ambiguous. The sequence was collected from a woman aged 25 to 39 with Graves' hyperthyroidism. The sequenced sample was blood. The DNA of the CDR3 is TGTGCCAGTAGTATAACTCCGAGAAGTAACACTGAAGCTTTCTTT. It encodes CASSITPRSNTEAFF.